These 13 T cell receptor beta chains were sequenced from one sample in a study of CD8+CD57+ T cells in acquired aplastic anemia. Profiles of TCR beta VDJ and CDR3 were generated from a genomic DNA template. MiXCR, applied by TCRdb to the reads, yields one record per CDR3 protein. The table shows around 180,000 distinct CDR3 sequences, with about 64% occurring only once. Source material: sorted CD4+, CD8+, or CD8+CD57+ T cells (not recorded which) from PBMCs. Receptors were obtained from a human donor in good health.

CDR3: CSASSGRSSYEQYF. In nucleotides, the CDR3 is TGCAGTGCTAGTAGCGGGAGGAGCTCCTACGAGCAGTACTTC. The genes are TRBV20-1 and TRBJ2-7; TRBD2 agrees at 10 bases. This CDR3 spans 14 amino acids. The trim removed 3 bases at V and 0 bases at J, leaving 2 bases unmatched. The germline V gene has CDR1 DFQATT and CDR2 SNEGSKA (reference sequence).

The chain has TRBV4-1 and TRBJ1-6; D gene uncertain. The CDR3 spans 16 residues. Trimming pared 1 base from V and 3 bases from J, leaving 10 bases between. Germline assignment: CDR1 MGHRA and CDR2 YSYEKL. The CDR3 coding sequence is TGCGCCAGCAGCCAAGTCGGAGGCGTCTATAATTCACCCCTCCACTTT. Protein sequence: CASSQVGGVYNSPLHF.

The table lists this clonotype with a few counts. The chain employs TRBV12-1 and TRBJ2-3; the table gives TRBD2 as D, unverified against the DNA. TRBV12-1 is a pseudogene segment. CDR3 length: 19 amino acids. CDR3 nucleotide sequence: TGTGCCAGCAGCTTTGTGGGTGAGCGGGAGGGAAATTACACAGATACGCAGTATTTT. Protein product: CASSFVGEREGNYTDTQYF.

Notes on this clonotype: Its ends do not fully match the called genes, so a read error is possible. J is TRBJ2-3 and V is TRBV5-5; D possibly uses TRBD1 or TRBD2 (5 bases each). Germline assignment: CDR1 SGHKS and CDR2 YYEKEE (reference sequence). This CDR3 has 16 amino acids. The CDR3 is CASSLEGTASTDTQYF. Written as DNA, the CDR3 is TGTGCCAGCAGCTTGGAAGGGACCGCTAGCACAGATACGCAGTATTTC.

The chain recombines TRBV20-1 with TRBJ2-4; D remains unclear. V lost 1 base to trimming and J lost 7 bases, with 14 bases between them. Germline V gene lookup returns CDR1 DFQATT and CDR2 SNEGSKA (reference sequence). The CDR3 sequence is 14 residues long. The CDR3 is CSARVLGFDNIQYF. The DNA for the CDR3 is TGCAGTGCTAGAGTTTTGGGGTTCGACAACATTCAGTACTTC.

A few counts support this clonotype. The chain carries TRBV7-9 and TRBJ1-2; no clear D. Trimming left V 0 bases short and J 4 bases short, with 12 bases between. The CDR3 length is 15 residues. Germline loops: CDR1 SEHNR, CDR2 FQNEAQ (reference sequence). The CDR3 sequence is CASSLARAETYGYTF. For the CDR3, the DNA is TGTGCCAGCAGCTTAGCGCGGGCAGAAACCTATGGCTACACCTTC.

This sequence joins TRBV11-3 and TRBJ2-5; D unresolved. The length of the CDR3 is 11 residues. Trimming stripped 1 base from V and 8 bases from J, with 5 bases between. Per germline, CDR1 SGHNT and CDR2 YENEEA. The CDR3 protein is CASSLVSTQYF. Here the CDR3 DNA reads TGTGCCAGCAGCTTAGTTAGCACCCAGTACTTC.

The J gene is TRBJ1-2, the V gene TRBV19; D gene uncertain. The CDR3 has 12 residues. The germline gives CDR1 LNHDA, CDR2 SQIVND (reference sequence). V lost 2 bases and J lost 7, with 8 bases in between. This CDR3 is CASSILGAGYTF. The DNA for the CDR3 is TGTGCCAGTAGTATATTGGGCGCTGGCTACACCTTC.

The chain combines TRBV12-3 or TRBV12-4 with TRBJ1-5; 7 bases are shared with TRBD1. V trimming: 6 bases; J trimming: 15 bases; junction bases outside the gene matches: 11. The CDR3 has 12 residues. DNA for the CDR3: TGTGCCAGCAGGAGACAGACAGGGTTTCGGCATTTT. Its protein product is CASRRQTGFRHF.

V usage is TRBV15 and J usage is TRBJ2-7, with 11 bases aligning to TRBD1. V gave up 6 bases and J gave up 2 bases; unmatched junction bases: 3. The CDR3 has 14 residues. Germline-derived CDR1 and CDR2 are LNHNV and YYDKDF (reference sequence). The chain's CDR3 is CATRQDRGPYEQYF. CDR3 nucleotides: TGTGCCACCAGACAGGACAGGGGGCCCTACGAGCAGTACTTC.

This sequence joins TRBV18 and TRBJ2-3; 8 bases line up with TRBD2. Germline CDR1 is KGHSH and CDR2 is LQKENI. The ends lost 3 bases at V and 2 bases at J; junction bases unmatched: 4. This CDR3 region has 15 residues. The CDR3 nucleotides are TGTGCCAGCTCACCCCGGGAGGGGACCACAGATACGCAGTATTTT. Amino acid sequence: CASSPREGTTDTQYF.

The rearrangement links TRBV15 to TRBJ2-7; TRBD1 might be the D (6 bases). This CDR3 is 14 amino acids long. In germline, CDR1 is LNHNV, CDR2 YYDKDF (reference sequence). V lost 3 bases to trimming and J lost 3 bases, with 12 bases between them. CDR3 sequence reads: CATSSAGQIYEQYF. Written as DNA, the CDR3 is TGTGCCACCAGCAGTGCTGGACAGATCTACGAGCAGTACTTC.

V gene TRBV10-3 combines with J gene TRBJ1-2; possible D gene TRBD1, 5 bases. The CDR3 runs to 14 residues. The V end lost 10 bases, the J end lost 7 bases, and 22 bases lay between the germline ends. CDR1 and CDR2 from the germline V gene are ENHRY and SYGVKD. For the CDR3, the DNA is TGTGCCACCGAAGGGACTGGCAAGAGTGGTGGCTACACCTTC. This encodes CATEGTGKSGGYTF.